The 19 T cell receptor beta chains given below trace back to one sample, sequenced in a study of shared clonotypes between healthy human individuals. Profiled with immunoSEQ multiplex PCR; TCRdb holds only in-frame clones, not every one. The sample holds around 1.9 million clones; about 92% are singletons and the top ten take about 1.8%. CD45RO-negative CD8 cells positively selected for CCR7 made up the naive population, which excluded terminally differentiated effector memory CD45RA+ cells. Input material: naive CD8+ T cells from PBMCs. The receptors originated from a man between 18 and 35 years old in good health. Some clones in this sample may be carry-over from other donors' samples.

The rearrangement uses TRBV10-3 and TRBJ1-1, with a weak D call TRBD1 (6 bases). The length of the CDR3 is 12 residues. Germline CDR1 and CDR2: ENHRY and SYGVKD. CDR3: CVSARDTGYAFF. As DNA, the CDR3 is TGTGTCAGCGCCCGGGACACCGGGTATGCTTTCTTT.

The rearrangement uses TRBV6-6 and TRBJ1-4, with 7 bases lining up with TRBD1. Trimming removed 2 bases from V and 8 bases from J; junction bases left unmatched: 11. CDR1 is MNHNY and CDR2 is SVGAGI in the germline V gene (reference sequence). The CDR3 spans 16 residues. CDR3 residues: CASSYPQTGSREKLFF. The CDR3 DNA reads TGTGCCAGCAGTTACCCTCAGACAGGGTCGAGGGAAAAACTGTTTTTT.

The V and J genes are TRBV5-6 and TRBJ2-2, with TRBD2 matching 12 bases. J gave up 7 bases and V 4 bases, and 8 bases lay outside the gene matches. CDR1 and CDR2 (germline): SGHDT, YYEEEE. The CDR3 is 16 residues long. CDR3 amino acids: CASSPGLAGPHGELFF. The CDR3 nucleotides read TGTGCCAGCAGCCCAGGACTAGCGGGACCCCACGGGGAGCTGTTTTTT.

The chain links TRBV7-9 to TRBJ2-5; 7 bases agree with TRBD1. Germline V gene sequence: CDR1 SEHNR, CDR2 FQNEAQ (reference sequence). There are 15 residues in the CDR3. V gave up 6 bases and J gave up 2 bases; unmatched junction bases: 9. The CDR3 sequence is CASSRRQGQQETQYF. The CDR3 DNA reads TGTGCCAGCAGTCGAAGACAGGGCCAACAAGAGACCCAGTACTTC.

The CDR3 coding sequence is TGTGCCAGCAGCTCCGGGACGGGAAACTATGGCTACACCTTC. Its translation: CASSSGTGNYGYTF. The V gene is TRBV5-4, the J gene TRBJ1-2; TRBD1 might be the D (5 bases). The CDR3 sequence is 14 residues long. The V end was cut by 3 bases, the J end by 2 bases, with 11 bases between. Per the germline V gene, CDR1 is SGHNT and CDR2 is YYREEE (reference sequence). The variable domain in full, with the rest retrieved from reference TRBV5-4 and TRBJ1-2, is ETGVTQSPTHLIKTRGQQVTLRCSSQSGHNTVSWYQQALGQGPQFIFQYYREEENGRGNFPPRFSGLQFPNYSSELNVNALELDDSALYLCASSSGTGNYGYTFGSGTRLTVV.

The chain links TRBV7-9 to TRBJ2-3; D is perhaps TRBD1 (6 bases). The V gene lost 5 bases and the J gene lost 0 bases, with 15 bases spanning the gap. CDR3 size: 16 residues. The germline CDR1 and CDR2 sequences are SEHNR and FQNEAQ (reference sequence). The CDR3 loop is CASSPTRTASTDTQYF. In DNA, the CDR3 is TGTGCCAGCAGCCCCACGCGGACAGCTAGCACAGATACGCAGTATTTT.

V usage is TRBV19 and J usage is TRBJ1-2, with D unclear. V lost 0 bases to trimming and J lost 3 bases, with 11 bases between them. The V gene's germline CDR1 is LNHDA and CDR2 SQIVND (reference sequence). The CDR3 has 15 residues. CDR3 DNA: TGTGCCAGTAGTATAGATTCCGGGGATGACTATGGCTACACCTTC. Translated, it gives CASSIDSGDDYGYTF.

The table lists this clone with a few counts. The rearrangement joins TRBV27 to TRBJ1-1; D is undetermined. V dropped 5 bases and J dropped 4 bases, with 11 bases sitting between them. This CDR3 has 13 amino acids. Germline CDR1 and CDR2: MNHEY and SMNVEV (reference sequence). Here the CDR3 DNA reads TGTGCCAGCAGTCTCACATGGGGCACTGAAGCTTTCTTT. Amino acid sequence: CASSLTWGTEAFF.

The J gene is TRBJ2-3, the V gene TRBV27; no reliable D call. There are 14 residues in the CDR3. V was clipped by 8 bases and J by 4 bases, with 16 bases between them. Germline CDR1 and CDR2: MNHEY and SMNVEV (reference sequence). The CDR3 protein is CASGIRGAPDTQYF. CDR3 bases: TGTGCCAGCGGAATCCGAGGAGCCCCAGATACGCAGTATTTT.

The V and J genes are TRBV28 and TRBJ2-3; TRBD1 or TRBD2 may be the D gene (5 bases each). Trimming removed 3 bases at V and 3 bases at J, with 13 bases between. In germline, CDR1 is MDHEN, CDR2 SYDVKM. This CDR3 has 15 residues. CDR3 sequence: CASSLRQGETDTQYF. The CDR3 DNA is TGTGCCAGCAGTTTGCGGCAGGGAGAAACAGATACGCAGTATTTT.

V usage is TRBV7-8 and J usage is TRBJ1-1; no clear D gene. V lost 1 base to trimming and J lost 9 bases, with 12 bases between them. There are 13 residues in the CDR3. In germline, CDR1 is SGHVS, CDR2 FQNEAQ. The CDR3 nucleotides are TGTGCCAGCAGCTTAGTAACGGGAATAAAAGCTTTCTTT. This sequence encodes CASSLVTGIKAFF.

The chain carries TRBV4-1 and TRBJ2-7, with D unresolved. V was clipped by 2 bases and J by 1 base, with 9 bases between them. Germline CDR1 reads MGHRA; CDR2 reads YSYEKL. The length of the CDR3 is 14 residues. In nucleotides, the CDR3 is TGCGCCAGCAGCCAAAAAGCGACGTCCTACGAGCAGTACTTC. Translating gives CASSQKATSYEQYF.

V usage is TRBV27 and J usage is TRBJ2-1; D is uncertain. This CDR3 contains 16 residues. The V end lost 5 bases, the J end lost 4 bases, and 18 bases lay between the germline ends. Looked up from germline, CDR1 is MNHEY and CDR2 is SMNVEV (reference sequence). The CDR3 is CASSPLTATRYNEQFF. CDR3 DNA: TGTGCCAGCAGTCCCCTGACCGCGACGCGGTACAATGAGCAGTTCTTC.

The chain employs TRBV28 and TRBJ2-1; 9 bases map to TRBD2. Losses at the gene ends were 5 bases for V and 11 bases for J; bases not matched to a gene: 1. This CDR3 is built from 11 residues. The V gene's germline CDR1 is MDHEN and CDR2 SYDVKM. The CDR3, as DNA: TGTGCCAGCAGTCCTAGCGGGAAGCAGTTCTTC. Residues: CASSPSGKQFF.

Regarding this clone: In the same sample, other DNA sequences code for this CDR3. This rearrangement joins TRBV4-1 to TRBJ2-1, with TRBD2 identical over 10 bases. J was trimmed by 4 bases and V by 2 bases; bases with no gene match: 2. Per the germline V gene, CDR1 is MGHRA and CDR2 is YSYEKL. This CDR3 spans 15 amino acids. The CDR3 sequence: CASSQTSGAYNEQFF. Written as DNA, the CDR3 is TGCGCCAGCAGCCAAACTAGCGGGGCATACAATGAGCAGTTCTTC.

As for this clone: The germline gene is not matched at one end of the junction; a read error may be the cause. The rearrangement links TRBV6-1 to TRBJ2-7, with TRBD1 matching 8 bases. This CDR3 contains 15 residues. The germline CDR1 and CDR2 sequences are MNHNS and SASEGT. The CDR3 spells CASSVDSGTGLKTRF. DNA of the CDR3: TGTGCCAGCAGTGTAGACTCCGGGACAGGTCTGAAAACCCGCTTC.

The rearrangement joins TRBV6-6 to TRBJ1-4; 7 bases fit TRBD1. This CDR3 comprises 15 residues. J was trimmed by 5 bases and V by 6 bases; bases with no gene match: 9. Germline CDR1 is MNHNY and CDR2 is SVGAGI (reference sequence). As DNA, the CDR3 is TGTGCCAGCAGAATAGGGACAGCTTCCAATGAAAAACTGTTTTTT. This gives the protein CASRIGTASNEKLFF.

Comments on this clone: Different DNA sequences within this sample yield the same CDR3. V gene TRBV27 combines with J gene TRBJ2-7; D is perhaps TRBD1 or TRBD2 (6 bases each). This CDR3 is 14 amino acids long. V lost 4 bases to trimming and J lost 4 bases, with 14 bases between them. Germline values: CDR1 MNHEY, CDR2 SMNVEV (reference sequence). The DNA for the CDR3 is TGTGCCAGCAGTTGGGGGGCCTCAGGTTACGAGCAGTACTTC. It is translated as CASSWGASGYEQYF.

Here the CDR3 reads CASSQDADSVYGGYTF. CDR3 nucleotides: TGCGCCAGCAGCCAAGATGCCGACAGTGTCTATGGTGGCTACACCTTC. This chain links TRBV4-3 with TRBJ1-2, with D tentatively TRBD1 (5 bases). Trimming removed 0 bases at V and 7 bases at J, with 18 bases between. Per the germline V gene, CDR1 is LGHNA and CDR2 is YSLEER. The CDR3 runs 16 residues.